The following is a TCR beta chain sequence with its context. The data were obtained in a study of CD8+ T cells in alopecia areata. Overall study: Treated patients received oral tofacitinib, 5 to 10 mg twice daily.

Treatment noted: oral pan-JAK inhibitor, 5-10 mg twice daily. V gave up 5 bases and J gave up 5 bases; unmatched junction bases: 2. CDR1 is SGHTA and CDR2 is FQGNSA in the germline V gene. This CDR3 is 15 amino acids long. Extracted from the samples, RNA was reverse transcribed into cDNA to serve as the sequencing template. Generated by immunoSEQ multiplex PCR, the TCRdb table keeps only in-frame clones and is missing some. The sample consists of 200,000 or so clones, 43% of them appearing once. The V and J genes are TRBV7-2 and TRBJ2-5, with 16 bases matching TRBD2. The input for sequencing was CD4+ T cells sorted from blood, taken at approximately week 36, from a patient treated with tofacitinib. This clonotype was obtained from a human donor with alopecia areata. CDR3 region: CASSGTSGRGETQYF. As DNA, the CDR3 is TGTGCCAGCAGCGGGACTAGCGGGAGGGGTGAGACCCAGTACTTC.